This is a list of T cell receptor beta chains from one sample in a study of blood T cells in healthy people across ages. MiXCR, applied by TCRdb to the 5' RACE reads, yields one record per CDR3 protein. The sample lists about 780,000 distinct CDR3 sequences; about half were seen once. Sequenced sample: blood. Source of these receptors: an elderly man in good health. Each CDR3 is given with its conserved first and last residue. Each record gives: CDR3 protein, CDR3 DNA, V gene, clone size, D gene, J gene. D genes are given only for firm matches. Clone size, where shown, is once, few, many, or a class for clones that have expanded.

CDR3aa: CASSAPGSSYNEQFF; CDR3nt: TGTGCCAGCAGTGCCCCTGGGAGCTCCTACAATGAGCAGTTCTTC; v_gene: TRBV12-3/TRBV12-4; abundance: few; d_gene: -; j_gene: TRBJ2-1
CDR3aa: CSATPWGETQYF; CDR3nt: TGCAGTGCTACCCCGTGGGGAGAGACCCAGTACTTC; v_gene: TRBV20-1; abundance: many; d_gene: -; j_gene: TRBJ2-5
CDR3aa: CASSARADQETQYF; CDR3nt: TGTGCCAGCAGCGCTAGGGCTGACCAAGAGACCCAGTACTTC; v_gene: TRBV2; abundance: few; d_gene: -; j_gene: TRBJ2-5
CDR3aa: CASRIRTGTDTQYF; CDR3nt: TGCGCCAGCCGAATCCGGACAGGCACAGATACGCAGTATTTT; v_gene: TRBV5-1; abundance: -; d_gene: -; j_gene: TRBJ2-3
CDR3aa: CASSLSGKGSYEQYF; CDR3nt: TGTGCCAGCAGTTTGAGCGGGAAGGGTTCCTACGAGCAGTACTTC; v_gene: TRBV28; abundance: -; d_gene: TRBD2; j_gene: TRBJ2-7
CDR3aa: CASSQKGVSYEQYF; CDR3nt: TGTGCCAGCAGTCAGAAAGGGGTCTCCTACGAGCAGTACTTC; v_gene: TRBV12-3/TRBV12-4; abundance: -; d_gene: -; j_gene: TRBJ2-7
CDR3aa: CSARGGQGGTETQYF; CDR3nt: TGCAGTGCTAGAGGCGGACAGGGTGGCACAGAGACGCAGTATTTT; v_gene: TRBV20-1; abundance: -; d_gene: TRBD1; j_gene: TRBJ2-3
CDR3aa: CASSRQMGNSPLHF; CDR3nt: TGTGCCAGCTCAAGACAGATGGGGAATTCACCCCTCCACTTT; v_gene: TRBV27; abundance: few; d_gene: -; j_gene: TRBJ1-6
CDR3aa: CSAPKTTGGETQYF; CDR3nt: TGCAGTGCTCCAAAAACAACAGGGGGGGAGACCCAGTACTTC; v_gene: TRBV20-1; abundance: -; d_gene: TRBD1; j_gene: TRBJ2-5
CDR3aa: CASYKPGTPSSTDTQYF; CDR3nt: TGTGCCAGCTACAAACCCGGGACACCATCTAGCACAGATACGCAGTATTTT; v_gene: TRBV2; abundance: -; d_gene: -; j_gene: TRBJ2-3
CDR3aa: CASSLVRDTQYF; CDR3nt: TGTGCCAGCAGCTTAGTAAGAGATACGCAGTATTTT; v_gene: TRBV7-2; abundance: once; d_gene: -; j_gene: TRBJ2-3
CDR3aa: CASSPASGVNEQFF; CDR3nt: TGTGCCAGCAGCCCGGCTAGCGGGGTCAATGAGCAGTTCTTC; v_gene: TRBV12-3/TRBV12-4; abundance: many; d_gene: TRBD2; j_gene: TRBJ2-1
CDR3aa: CASNIAGGGETQYF; CDR3nt: TGTGCCAGCAACATAGCGGGAGGAGGAGAGACCCAGTACTTC; v_gene: TRBV12-3/TRBV12-4; abundance: -; d_gene: TRBD2; j_gene: TRBJ2-5
CDR3aa: CASSPGQGMVVQYF; CDR3nt: TGCGCCAGCAGCCCGGGACAGGGCATGGTAGTGCAGTACTTC; v_gene: TRBV5-1; abundance: -; d_gene: TRBD1; j_gene: TRBJ2-7
CDR3aa: CASSDPGTGMYEQYF; CDR3nt: TGTGCCAGCAGTGACCCCGGGACAGGGATGTACGAGCAGTACTTC; v_gene: TRBV6-1; abundance: -; d_gene: TRBD1; j_gene: TRBJ2-7
CDR3aa: CASGPPGGYYEQYF; CDR3nt: TGCGCCAGCGGACCCCCGGGAGGATACTACGAGCAGTACTTC; v_gene: TRBV5-1; abundance: -; d_gene: TRBD2; j_gene: TRBJ2-7
CDR3aa: CASSPNPRTGLYEQYF; CDR3nt: TGCGCCAGCAGCCCCAATCCCAGGACAGGACTCTACGAGCAGTACTTC; v_gene: TRBV4-1; abundance: few; d_gene: TRBD1; j_gene: TRBJ2-7
CDR3aa: CASSTQSGGSSYEQYF; CDR3nt: TGTGCCAGCAGCACCCAGAGCGGGGGAAGCTCCTACGAGCAGTACTTC; v_gene: TRBV7-2; abundance: -; d_gene: TRBD2; j_gene: TRBJ2-7
CDR3aa: CASSLSSGVEFGYTF; CDR3nt: TGTGCCAGCAGCTTATCGTCAGGGGTTGAATTTGGCTACACCTTC; v_gene: TRBV7-2; abundance: few; d_gene: -; j_gene: TRBJ1-2
CDR3aa: CASALGGSYNEQFF; CDR3nt: TGTGCTAGCGCGTTGGGGGGATCCTACAATGAGCAGTTCTTC; v_gene: TRBV12-5; abundance: -; d_gene: -; j_gene: TRBJ2-1
CDR3aa: CATSRSTPGSAYEQYF; CDR3nt: TGTGCCACCAGCAGATCGACCCCAGGGTCGGCCTACGAGCAGTACTTC; v_gene: TRBV15; abundance: -; d_gene: -; j_gene: TRBJ2-7
CDR3aa: CASSQDPGHGYGYTF; CDR3nt: TGCGCCAGCAGCCAAGATCCGGGACACGGCTATGGCTACACCTTC; v_gene: TRBV4-3; abundance: -; d_gene: -; j_gene: TRBJ1-2
CDR3aa: CASSQDSPGDYNEQFF; CDR3nt: TGCGCCAGCAGCCAAGATAGCCCAGGGGACTACAATGAGCAGTTCTTC; v_gene: TRBV4-3; abundance: -; d_gene: -; j_gene: TRBJ2-1
CDR3aa: CSARDRASGTTYEQYF; CDR3nt: TGCAGTGCTAGAGATCGGGCTAGCGGGACCACCTACGAGCAGTACTTC; v_gene: TRBV20-1; abundance: -; d_gene: TRBD2; j_gene: TRBJ2-7
CDR3aa: CASSPRSLAGTGELFF; CDR3nt: TGTGCCAGCAGTCCAAGGTCACTAGCGGGAACCGGGGAGCTGTTTTTT; v_gene: TRBV6-5; abundance: -; d_gene: TRBD2; j_gene: TRBJ2-2
CDR3aa: CAIRETSYEQYF; CDR3nt: TGTGCCATCCGAGAGACGTCCTACGAGCAGTACTTC; v_gene: TRBV10-3; abundance: -; d_gene: -; j_gene: TRBJ2-7
CDR3aa: CASSESSSGGHGYTF; CDR3nt: TGTGCCAGCAGTGAATCATCGTCAGGGGGCCATGGCTACACCTTC; v_gene: TRBV25-1; abundance: -; d_gene: TRBD1; j_gene: TRBJ1-2
CDR3aa: CSVEGVGGTPYEQYF; CDR3nt: TGCAGCGTTGAAGGGGTGGGGGGCACTCCCTACGAGCAGTACTTC; v_gene: TRBV29-1; abundance: -; d_gene: -; j_gene: TRBJ2-7
CDR3aa: CASSLQGATNEKLFF; CDR3nt: TGTGCCAGCAGTTTACAGGGGGCAACTAATGAAAAACTGTTTTTT; v_gene: TRBV5-1; abundance: -; d_gene: TRBD1; j_gene: TRBJ1-4
CDR3aa: CSARGGTGEEKLFF; CDR3nt: TGCAGTGCTAGAGGAGGGACCGGGGAGGAAAAACTGTTTTTT; v_gene: TRBV20-1; abundance: -; d_gene: -; j_gene: TRBJ1-4